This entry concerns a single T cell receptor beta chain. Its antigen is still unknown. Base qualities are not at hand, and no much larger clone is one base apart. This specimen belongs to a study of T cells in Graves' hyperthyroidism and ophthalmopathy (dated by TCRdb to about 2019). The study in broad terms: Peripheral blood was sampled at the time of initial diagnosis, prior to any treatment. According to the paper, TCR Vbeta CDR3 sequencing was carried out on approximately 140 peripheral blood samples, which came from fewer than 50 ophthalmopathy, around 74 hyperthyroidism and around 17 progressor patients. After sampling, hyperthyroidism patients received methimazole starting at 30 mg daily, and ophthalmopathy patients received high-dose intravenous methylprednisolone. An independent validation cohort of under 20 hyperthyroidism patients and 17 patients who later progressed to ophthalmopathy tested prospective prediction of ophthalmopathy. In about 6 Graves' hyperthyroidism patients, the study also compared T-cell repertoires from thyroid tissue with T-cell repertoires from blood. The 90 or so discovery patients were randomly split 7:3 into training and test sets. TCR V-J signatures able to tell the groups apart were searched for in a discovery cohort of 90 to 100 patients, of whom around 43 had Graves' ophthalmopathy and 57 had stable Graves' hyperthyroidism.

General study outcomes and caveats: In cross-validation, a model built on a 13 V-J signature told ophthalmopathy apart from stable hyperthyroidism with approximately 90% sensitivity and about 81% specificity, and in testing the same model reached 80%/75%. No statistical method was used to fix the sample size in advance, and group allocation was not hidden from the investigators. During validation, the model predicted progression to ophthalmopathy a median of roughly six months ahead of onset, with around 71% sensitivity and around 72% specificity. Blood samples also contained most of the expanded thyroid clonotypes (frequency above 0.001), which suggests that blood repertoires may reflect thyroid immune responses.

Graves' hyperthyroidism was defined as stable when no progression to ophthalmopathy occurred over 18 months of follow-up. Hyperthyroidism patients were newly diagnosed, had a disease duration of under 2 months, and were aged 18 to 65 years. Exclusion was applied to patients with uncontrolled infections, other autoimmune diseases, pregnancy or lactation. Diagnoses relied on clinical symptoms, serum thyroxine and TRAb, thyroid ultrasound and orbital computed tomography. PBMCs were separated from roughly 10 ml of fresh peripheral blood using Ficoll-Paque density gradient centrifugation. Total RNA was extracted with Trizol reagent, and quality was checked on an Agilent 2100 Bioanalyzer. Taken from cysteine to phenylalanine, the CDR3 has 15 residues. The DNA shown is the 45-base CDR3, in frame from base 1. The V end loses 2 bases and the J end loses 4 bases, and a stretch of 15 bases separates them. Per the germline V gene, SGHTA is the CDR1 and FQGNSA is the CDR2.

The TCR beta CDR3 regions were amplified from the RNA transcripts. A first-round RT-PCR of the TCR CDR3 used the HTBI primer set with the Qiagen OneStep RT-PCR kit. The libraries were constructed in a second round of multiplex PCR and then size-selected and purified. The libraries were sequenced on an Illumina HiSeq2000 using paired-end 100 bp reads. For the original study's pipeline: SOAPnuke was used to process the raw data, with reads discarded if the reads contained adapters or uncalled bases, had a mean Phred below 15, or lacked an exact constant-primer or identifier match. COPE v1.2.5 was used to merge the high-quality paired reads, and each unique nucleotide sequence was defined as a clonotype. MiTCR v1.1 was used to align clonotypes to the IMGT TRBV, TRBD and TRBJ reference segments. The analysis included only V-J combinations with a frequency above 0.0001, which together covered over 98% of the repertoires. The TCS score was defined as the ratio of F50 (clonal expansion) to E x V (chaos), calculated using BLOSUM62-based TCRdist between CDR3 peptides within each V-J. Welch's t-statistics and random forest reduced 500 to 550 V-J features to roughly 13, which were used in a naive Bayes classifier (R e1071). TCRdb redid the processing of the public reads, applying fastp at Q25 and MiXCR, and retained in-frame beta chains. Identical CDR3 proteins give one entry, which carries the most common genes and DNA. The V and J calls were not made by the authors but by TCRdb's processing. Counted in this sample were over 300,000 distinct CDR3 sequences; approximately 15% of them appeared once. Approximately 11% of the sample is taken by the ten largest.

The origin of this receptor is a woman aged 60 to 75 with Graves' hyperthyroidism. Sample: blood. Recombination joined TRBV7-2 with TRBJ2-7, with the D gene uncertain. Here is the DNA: TGTGCCAGCAGCTTAAATCTTTATCCGGGTTACGAGCAGTACTTC. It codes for CASSLNLYPGYEQYF.